What follows are 13 T cell receptor beta chains derived from one specimen sequenced in a study of cytomegalovirus exposure and HLA in healthy donors. Amplification used 60 Vbeta primers and 13 Jbeta primers. Sequenced by immunoSEQ multiplex PCR; TCRdb stores in-frame clones only, minus some. The table shows about 120,000 clones, with 50% to 75% occurring only once. The material sequenced was PBMCs. The receptor set was obtained from a woman between 40 and 50 years old in good health and CMV-seropositive.

This clone was seen a handful of times. This sequence joins TRBV11-2 and TRBJ1-1; D is unclear. Between the trimmed V and J ends, which lost 0 bases and 4 bases, there was a span of 9 bases. The V gene's germline CDR1 is SGHAT and CDR2 FQNNGV. This CDR3 has 14 residues. CDR3 amino acids: CASSLDLIVTEAFF. The CDR3 coding sequence is TGTGCCAGCAGCTTAGATCTCATAGTCACTGAAGCTTTCTTT.

This chain uses TRBV5-6 with TRBJ1-1, with TRBD1 as a possible D gene (6 bases). The CDR3 runs 17 residues. Germline V gives CDR1 SGHDT, CDR2 YYEEEE. Trimming shortened V by 0 bases and J by 3 bases, and 18 bases separated the two germline ends. The DNA of the CDR3 is TGTGCCAGCAGCTTGGCGCAGGGGAGAATAACGGACACTGAAGCTTTCTTT. This codes for CASSLAQGRITDTEAFF.

The table lists this clone with a few counts. The chain combines TRBV7-9 with TRBJ2-7; possibly TRBD1 for D (5 bases). Germline-derived CDR1 and CDR2 are SEHNR and FQNEAQ (reference sequence). This CDR3 has 12 amino acids. With 5 bases removed from V and 5 bases from J, the gap between germline ends came to 10 bases. The CDR3 DNA follows: TGTGCCAGCAGCCCCCAGGGAAACGAGCAGTACTTC. This gives the protein CASSPQGNEQYF.

This chain uses TRBV25-1 with TRBJ2-3; 8 bases are a match to TRBD2. V was pared by 3 bases and J by 3 bases, with 8 bases of the junction left unmatched. The CDR3 covers 16 residues. Looked up from germline, CDR1 is MGHDK and CDR2 is SYGVNS. The CDR3 region is CASSDRSGRGTDTQYF. CDR3 nucleotide sequence: TGTGCCAGCAGTGACAGGAGCGGGAGAGGGACAGATACGCAGTATTTT.

The rearrangement joins TRBV7-2 to TRBJ2-7, with 13 bases fitting TRBD2. From germline, CDR1 is SGHTA and CDR2 FQGNSA. With V trimmed by 1 base and J by 0 bases, 0 bases remained unmatched. The CDR3 covers 16 residues. This CDR3 reads CASSLGTSGSSYEQYF. The CDR3 bases are TGTGCCAGCAGCTTAGGGACTAGCGGGAGCTCCTACGAGCAGTACTTC.

This clone was detected only a few times. The V gene is TRBV7-8, the J gene TRBJ2-7, with 12 bases fitting TRBD1. The CDR3 length is 15 residues. V shed 5 bases and J 5 bases; nucleotides not matched to a gene: 7. Germline V gives CDR1 SGHVS, CDR2 FQNEAQ. DNA for the CDR3: TGTGCCAGCAGCCCGACCGGGACAGGGGGCGACGAGCAGTACTTC. This encodes CASSPTGTGGDEQYF.

The chain couples TRBV19 to TRBJ1-1; 7 bases are a match to TRBD1. Germline V CDR1 and CDR2: LNHDA, SQIVND (reference sequence). This CDR3 is built from 14 residues. The V segment lost 9 bases and the J segment 0 bases; nucleotides outside the gene matches: 7. This CDR3 reads CASSLGQMNTEAFF. The CDR3 DNA sequence: TGTGCCAGCTCCCTGGGACAGATGAACACTGAAGCTTTCTTT.

The J gene is TRBJ1-2, the V gene TRBV29-1; possible D gene TRBD1, 6 bases. V was trimmed by 4 bases and J by 4 bases, leaving 10 bases between them. The CDR3 runs to 12 residues. Germline CDR1 SQVTM, CDR2 ANQGSEA. Here the CDR3 DNA reads TGCAGCGTTGCGGGACAAGCCTATGGCTACACCTTC. This codes for CSVAGQAYGYTF. The variable domain in full, with the rest retrieved from reference TRBV29-1 and TRBJ1-2, is SAVISQKPSRDICQRGTSLTIQCQVDSQVTMMFWYRQQPGQSLTLIATANQGSEATYESGFVIDKFPISRPNLTFSTLTVSNMSPEDSSIYLCSVAGQAYGYTFGSGTRLTVV.

The chain couples TRBV2 to TRBJ2-1; TRBD2 matches at 12 bases. J was trimmed by 9 bases and V by 2 bases; bases with no gene match: 8. Germline V gives CDR1 SNHLY, CDR2 FYNNEI. This CDR3 contains 16 residues. CDR3 DNA: TGTGCCAGCAGTGAAAGCCCCAGACTAGCGGGGGTTGAGCAGTTCTTC. It translates to CASSESPRLAGVEQFF.

The chain couples TRBV18 to TRBJ2-2; 8 positions agree with TRBD1. The CDR3 has 16 residues. The V segment lost 0 bases and the J segment 4 bases; nucleotides outside the gene matches: 4. Germline V gene lookup returns CDR1 KGHSH and CDR2 LQKENI. The CDR3 DNA reads as TGTGCCAGCTCACCACCGGGACAGGTTCTCACCGGGGAGCTGTTTTTT. This gives the protein CASSPPGQVLTGELFF.

CDR3 in amino acids: CASSLASGIAEQYF. Here the CDR3 DNA reads TGCGCCAGCAGCTTGGCGTCGGGGATTGCCGAGCAGTACTTC. The V call is TRBV5-1, the J call TRBJ2-7; possible D gene TRBD2, 5 bases. Germline lookup yields CDR1 SGHRS and CDR2 YFSETQ. The CDR3 has 14 amino acids. The V end was cut by 0 bases, the J end by 6 bases, with 13 bases between.

The CDR3 sequence is CASSEAGICAEQYF. The CDR3 DNA is TGTGCCAGCAGTGAGGCGGGAATTTGCGCCGAGCAGTACTTC. This chain joins TRBV6-1 and TRBJ2-7; TRBD2 might be the D (6 bases). Germline V gene sequence: CDR1 MNHNS, CDR2 SASEGT. Trimming shortened V by 3 bases and J by 6 bases, and 15 bases separated the two germline ends. This CDR3 spans 14 amino acids.

The V call is TRBV11-2, the J call TRBJ2-5, with 8 bases matching TRBD2. The CDR3 totals 16 residues. The V and J ends lost 3 bases and 4 bases, in that order; junction bases with no gene match: 10. Looked up from germline, CDR1 is SGHAT and CDR2 is FQNNGV. The CDR3 DNA reads as TGTGCCAGCAGCTTGGGGTCAGCGGGAGCGGGAGAGACCCAGTACTTC. Protein product: CASSLGSAGAGETQYF.